A single T cell receptor beta chain is shown here with its context. Its antigen is currently unknown. V dropped 5 bases and J dropped 1; count of bases not matched to a gene: 1. The CDR3 runs to 14 residues. From germline, CDR1 is MNHNY and CDR2 SVGAGI (reference sequence). The PCR was carried out with 60 Vbeta primers and 13 Jbeta primers. Profiled with immunoSEQ multiplex PCR; TCRdb holds only in-frame clones, not every one. Of around 150,000 clones in the sample, roughly 80% were seen once. This sample was taken from a study of cytomegalovirus exposure and HLA in healthy donors. Study results and caveats: In a later analysis, TCR beta V- and J-gene trimming was associated with a missense DCLRE1C variant.

Sample: PBMCs. This receptor was identified in a young man in good health and CMV-seronegative. The gene calls are TRBV6-6 and TRBJ2-2, with TRBD2 matching 7 bases. CDR3 sequence: CASSASGNTGELFF. The CDR3 DNA sequence: TGTGCCAGCAGTGCTAGCGGGAACACCGGGGAGCTGTTTTTT.